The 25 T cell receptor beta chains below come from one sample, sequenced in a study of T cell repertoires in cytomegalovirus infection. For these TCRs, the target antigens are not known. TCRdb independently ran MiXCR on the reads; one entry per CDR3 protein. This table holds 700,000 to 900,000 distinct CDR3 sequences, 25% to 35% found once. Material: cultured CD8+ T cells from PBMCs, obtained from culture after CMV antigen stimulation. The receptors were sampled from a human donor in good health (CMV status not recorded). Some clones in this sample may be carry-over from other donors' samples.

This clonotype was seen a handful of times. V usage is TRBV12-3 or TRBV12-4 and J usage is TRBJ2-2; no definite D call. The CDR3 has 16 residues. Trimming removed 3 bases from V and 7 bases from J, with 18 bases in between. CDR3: CASSFLASEHGGELFF. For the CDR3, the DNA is TGTGCCAGCAGTTTCTTGGCTAGTGAACACGGCGGGGAGCTGTTTTTT.

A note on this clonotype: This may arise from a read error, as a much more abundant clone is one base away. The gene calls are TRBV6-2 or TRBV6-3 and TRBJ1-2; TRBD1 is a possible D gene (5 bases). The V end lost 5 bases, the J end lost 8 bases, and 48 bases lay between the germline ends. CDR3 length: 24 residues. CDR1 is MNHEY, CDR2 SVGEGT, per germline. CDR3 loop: CASSHPNPQTQSLSVVVVDSGYTF. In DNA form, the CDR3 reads TGTGCCAGCAGTCACCCGAATCCACAGACCCAGTCGCTCTCGGTTGTAGTGGTCGACAGCGGCTACACCTTC.

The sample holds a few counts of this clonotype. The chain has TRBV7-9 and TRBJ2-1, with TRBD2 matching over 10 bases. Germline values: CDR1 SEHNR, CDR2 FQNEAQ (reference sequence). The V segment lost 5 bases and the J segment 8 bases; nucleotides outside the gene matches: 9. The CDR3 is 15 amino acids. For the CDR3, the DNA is TGTGCCAGCAGCCAGGGTAGCGGGGGGCGGGATGAGCAGTTCTTC. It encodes CASSQGSGGRDEQFF.

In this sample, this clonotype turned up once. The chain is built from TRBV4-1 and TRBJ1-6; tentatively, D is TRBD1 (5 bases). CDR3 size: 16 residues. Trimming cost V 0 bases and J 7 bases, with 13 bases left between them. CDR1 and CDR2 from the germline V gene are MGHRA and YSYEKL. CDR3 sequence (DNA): TGCGCCAGCAGCCAAGACCCCCCGGAGGGGAATTCACCCCTCCACTTT. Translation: CASSQDPPEGNSPLHF.

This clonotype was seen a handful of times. The CDR3 protein is CASSEAPGGIAVADTQYF. CDR3 nucleotides: TGTGCCAGCAGTGAAGCGCCGGGAGGAATTGCGGTCGCAGATACGCAGTATTTT. The chain is built from TRBV6-1 and TRBJ2-3; 7 bases are a match to TRBD2. The CDR3 totals 18 residues. The germline CDR1 and CDR2 sequences are MNHNS and SASEGT. The trim removed 0 bases at V and 4 bases at J, leaving 13 bases unmatched.

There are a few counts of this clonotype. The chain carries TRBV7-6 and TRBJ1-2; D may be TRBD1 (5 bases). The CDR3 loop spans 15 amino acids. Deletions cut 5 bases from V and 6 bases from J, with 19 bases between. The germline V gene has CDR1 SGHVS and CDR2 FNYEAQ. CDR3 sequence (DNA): TGTGCCAGCAGCCAACCCTCTGCAGGGTCCGATGGCTACACCTTC. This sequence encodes CASSQPSAGSDGYTF.

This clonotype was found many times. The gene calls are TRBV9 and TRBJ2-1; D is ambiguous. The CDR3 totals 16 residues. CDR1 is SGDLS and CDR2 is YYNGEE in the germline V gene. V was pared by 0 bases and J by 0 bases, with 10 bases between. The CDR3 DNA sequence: TGTGCCAGCAGCGTAGGGACCGCAAGCTCCTACAATGAGCAGTTCTTC. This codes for CASSVGTASSYNEQFF.

The CDR3 is CATSDWEASNEQFF. The CDR3 coding sequence is TGTGCCACCAGTGATTGGGAAGCTAGCAATGAGCAGTTCTTC. This chain joins TRBV24-1 and TRBJ2-1; D is uncertain. The CDR3 is made up of 14 amino acids. With 2 bases removed from V and 6 bases from J, the gap between germline ends came to 10 bases. CDR1 is KGHDR and CDR2 is SFDVKD in the germline V gene.

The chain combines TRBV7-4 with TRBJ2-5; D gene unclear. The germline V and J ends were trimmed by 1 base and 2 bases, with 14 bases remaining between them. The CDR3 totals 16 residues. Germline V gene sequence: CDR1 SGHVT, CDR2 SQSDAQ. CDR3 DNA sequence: TGTGCCAGCAGCTTAGATACAGCAGGCGGACAAGAGACCCAGTACTTC. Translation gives CASSLDTAGGQETQYF. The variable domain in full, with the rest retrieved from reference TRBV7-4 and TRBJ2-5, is GAGVSQSPRYKVAKRGRDVALRCDSISGHVTLYWYRQTLGQGSEVLTYSQSDAQRDKSGRPSGRFSAERPERSVSTLKIQRTEQGDSAVYLCASSLDTAGGQETQYFGPGTRLLVL.

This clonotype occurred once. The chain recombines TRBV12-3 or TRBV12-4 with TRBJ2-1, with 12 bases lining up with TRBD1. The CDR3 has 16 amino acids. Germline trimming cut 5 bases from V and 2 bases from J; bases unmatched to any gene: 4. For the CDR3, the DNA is TGTGCCAGCAGTCGGGACAGGGGGCGAGCCTACAATGAGCAGTTCTTC. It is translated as CASSRDRGRAYNEQFF.

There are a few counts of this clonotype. CDR3 protein: CASSALQKRPGANVLTF. CDR3 nucleotide sequence: TGTGCCAGCAGTGCGCTCCAGAAAAGGCCTGGGGCCAACGTCCTGACTTTC. This chain joins TRBV27 and TRBJ2-6; no clear D gene. Trimming removed 5 bases at V and 2 bases at J, with 16 bases between. This CDR3 contains 17 residues. From germline, CDR1 is MNHEY and CDR2 SMNVEV (reference sequence).

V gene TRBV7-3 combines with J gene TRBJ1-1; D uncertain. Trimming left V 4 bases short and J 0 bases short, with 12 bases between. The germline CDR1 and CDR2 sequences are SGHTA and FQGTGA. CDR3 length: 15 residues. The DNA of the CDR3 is TGTGCCAGCAGCTCCAGTCCCCAGATGAACACTGAAGCTTTCTTT. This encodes CASSSSPQMNTEAFF.

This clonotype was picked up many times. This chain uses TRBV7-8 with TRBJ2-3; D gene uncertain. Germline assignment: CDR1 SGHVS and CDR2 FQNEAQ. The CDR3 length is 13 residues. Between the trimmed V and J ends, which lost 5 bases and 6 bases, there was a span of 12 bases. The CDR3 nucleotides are TGTGCCAGCAGCCAAGGACCGAGTGATACGCAGTATTTT. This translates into CASSQGPSDTQYF.

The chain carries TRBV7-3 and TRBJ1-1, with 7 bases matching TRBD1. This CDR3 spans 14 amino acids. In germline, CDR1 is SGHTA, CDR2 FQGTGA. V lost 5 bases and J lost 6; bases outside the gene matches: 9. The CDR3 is CASSPRQGQAEAFF. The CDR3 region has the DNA TGTGCCAGCAGCCCTCGACAGGGCCAAGCTGAAGCTTTCTTT.

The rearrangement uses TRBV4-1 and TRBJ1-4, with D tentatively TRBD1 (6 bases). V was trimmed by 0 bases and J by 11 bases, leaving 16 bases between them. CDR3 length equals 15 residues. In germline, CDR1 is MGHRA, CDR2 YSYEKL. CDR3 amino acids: CASSQEGGVRGKLFF. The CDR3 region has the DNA TGCGCCAGCAGCCAAGAAGGCGGGGTAAGGGGGAAACTGTTTTTT.

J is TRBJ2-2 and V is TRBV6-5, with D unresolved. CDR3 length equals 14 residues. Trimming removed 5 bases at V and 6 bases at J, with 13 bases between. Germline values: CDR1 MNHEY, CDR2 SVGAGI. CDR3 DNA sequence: TGTGCCAGCAGTGAAGTTTCGGTCGCCGGGGAGCTGTTTTTT. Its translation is CASSEVSVAGELFF.

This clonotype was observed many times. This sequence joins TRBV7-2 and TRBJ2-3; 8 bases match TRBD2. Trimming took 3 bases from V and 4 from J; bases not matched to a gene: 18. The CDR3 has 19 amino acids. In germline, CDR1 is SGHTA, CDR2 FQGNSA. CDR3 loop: CASSFPGGASTRRADTQYF. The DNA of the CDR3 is TGTGCCAGCAGCTTCCCGGGGGGGGCCTCCACCCGCCGCGCAGATACGCAGTATTTT.

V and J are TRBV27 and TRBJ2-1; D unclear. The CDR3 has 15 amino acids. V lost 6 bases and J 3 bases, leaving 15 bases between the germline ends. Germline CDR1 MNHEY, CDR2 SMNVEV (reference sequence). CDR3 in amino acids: CASSFSATLYNEQFF. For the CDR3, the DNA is TGTGCCAGCAGCTTCTCAGCAACCCTCTACAATGAGCAGTTCTTC.

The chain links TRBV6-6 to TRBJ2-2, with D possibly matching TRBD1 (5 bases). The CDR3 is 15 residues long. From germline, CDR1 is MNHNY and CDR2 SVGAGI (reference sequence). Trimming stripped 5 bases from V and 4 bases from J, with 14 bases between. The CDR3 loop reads CASSIRQTLTGELFF. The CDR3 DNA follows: TGTGCCAGCAGTATACGACAGACCCTCACCGGGGAGCTGTTTTTT.

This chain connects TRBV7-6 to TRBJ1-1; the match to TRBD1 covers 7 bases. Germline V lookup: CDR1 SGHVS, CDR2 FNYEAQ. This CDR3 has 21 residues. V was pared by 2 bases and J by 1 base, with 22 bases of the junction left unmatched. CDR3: CASSLSPGTAVDSGQNTEAFF. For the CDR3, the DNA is TGTGCCAGCAGCTTATCCCCCGGGACAGCGGTAGACAGCGGTCAGAACACTGAAGCTTTCTTT.

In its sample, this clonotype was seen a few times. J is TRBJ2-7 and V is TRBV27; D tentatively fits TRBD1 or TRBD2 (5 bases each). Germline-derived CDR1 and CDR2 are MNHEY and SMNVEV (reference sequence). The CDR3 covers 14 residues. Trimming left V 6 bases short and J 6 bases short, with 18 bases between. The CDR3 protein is CASSFGTIAGEQYF. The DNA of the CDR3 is TGTGCCAGCAGCTTCGGGACCATCGCGGGCGAGCAGTACTTC.

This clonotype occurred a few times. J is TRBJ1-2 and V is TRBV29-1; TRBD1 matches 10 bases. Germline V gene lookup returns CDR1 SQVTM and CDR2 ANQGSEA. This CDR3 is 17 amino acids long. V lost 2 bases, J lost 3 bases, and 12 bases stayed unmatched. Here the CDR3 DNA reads TGCAGCGTTGAACCGGGGGACAGGGGCGCCCAAGACTATGGCTACACCTTC. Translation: CSVEPGDRGAQDYGYTF.

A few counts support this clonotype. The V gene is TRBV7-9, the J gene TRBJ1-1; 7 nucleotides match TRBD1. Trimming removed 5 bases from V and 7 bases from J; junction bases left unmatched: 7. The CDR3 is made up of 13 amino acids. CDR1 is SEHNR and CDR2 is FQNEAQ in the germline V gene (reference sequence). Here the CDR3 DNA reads TGTGCCAGCAGCGCATCAACAGGGGTTGAAGCTTTCTTT. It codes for CASSASTGVEAFF.

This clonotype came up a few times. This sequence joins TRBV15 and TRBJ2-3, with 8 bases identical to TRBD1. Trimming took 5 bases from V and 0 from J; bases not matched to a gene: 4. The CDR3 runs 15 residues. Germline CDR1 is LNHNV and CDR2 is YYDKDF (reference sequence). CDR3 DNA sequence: TGTGCCACCAGCCAGGGGGCGGATAGCACAGATACGCAGTATTTT. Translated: CATSQGADSTDTQYF.

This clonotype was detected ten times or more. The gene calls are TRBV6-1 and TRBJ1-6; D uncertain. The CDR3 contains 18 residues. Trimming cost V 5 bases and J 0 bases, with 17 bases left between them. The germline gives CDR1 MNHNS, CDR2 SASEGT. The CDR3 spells CASSSVFPDSSYNSPLHF. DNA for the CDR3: TGTGCCAGCAGTTCCGTTTTTCCCGATAGCTCCTATAATTCACCCCTCCACTTT.